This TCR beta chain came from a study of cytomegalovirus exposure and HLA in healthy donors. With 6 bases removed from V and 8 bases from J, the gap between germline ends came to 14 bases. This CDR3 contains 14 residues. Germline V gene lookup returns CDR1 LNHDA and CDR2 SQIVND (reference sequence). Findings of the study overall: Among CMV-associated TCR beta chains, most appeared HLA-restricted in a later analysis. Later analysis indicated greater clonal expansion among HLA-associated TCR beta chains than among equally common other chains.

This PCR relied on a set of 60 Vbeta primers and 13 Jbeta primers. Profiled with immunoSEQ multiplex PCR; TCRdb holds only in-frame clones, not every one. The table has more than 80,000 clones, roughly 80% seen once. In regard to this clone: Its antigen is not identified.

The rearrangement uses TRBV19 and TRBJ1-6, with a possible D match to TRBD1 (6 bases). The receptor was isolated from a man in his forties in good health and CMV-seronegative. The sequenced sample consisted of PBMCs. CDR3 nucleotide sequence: TGTGCCAGTAGCGTTACAGGGACGGATTCACCCCTCCACTTT. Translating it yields CASSVTGTDSPLHF.